This entry concerns a single T cell receptor beta chain. Its antigen remains unidentified. This sample stems from a study of T cell responses to AZD1222 COVID-19 vaccine. General observations from the study: Donors in the cohort were predominantly white British and more often female, and clonal diversity was possibly underestimated. Sampling captured repertoires only after the peak T cell response. Close to half of spike-specific TCRs reportedly recognize unmutated variant regions.

The V gene's germline CDR1 is KGHSH and CDR2 LQKENI. CDR3 size: 16 residues. Trimming took off 3 bases at V and 7 bases at J, with 21 bases between the two ends. The table came from immunoSEQ multiplex PCR; TCRdb's copy has only in-frame clones and leaves some out. The table lists approximately 140,000 clones, about 93% of them singletons. Second-dose intervals near 4 or 12 weeks were combined. This chain connects TRBV18 to TRBJ1-2; a weak D match, TRBD1 (5 bases). This TCR derives from an adult who received the AZD1222 COVID-19 vaccine. The sample here was peripheral blood, taken 28 days after the second AZD1222 dose. CDR3 in amino acids: CASSPSRAGLVGGYTF. The CDR3 DNA sequence: TGTGCCAGCTCACCCTCCAGGGCAGGTCTAGTAGGTGGCTACACCTTC.